The 12 T cell receptor beta chains presented below share a single source sample, sequenced in a study of T-cell memory formation after mild COVID-19. TCRdb analysed the 5' RACE reads with MiXCR anew, one entry per CDR3 protein. Among under 600,000 distinct CDR3 sequences listed, 20% to 25% were seen once. Sequenced: PBMCs or a T cell subset sorted from them (not recorded which). These receptors were collected from an adult woman who had mild COVID-19 (a few samples of this study predate the infection). Cell type and time point are not known.

This clonotype has a handful of counts. V usage is TRBV29-1 and J usage is TRBJ2-3, with TRBD2 as a possible D gene (5 bases). CDR1 and CDR2 from the germline V gene are SQVTM and ANQGSEA. V was shortened by 4 bases and J by 2 bases, with 10 bases between the two germline ends. This CDR3 contains 13 residues. This CDR3 reads CSVVGIYTDTQYF. In DNA form, the CDR3 reads TGCAGCGTTGTCGGGATTTACACAGATACGCAGTATTTT.

This clonotype was detected many times. CDR3 DNA: TGCGCCAGCAGCCAGGAACTAGCGGGAGCCAATGAGCAGTTCTTC. Residues: CASSQELAGANEQFF. The chain recombines TRBV4-3 with TRBJ2-1, with 11 bases identical to TRBD2. V was clipped by 3 bases and J by 6 bases; unmatched bases: 4. CDR3 length: 15 residues. CDR1 LGHNA and CDR2 YSLEER come from the germline V gene.

The V gene is TRBV20-1, the J gene TRBJ2-3; 8 nucleotides align to TRBD2. The CDR3 contains 15 residues. Per the germline V gene, CDR1 is DFQATT and CDR2 is SNEGSKA (reference sequence). Germline trimming cut 1 base from V and 1 base from J; bases unmatched to any gene: 4. CDR3 sequence: CSARASGGRTDTQYF. DNA of the CDR3: TGCAGTGCTAGAGCGAGCGGGGGCCGCACAGATACGCAGTATTTT.

This clonotype appeared many times. The V call is TRBV27, the J call TRBJ2-1, with D unclear. This CDR3 comprises 14 residues. CDR1 is MNHEY and CDR2 is SMNVEV in the germline V gene (reference sequence). Trimming shortened V by 8 bases and J by 5 bases, and 16 bases separated the two germline ends. CDR3 in DNA: TGTGCCAGCGGATACGGTGACGGAAACAATGAGCAGTTCTTC. Protein sequence: CASGYGDGNNEQFF.

The chain carries TRBV12-3 or TRBV12-4 and TRBJ1-1, with 8 bases lining up with TRBD1. The trim removed 6 bases at V and 4 bases at J, leaving 4 bases unmatched. The CDR3 spans 13 residues. The CDR3 bases are TGTGCCAGCAGCCAGACAGGGGCCACTGAAGCTTTCTTT. It encodes CASSQTGATEAFF.

The chain is built from TRBV12-3 or TRBV12-4 and TRBJ1-5; 7 bases fit TRBD1. The length of the CDR3 is 14 residues. Trimming took 6 bases from V and 4 from J; bases not matched to a gene: 6. For the CDR3, the DNA is TGTGCCAGCAGGGCGGGACAGAGAAATCAGCCCCAGCATTTT. Its protein product is CASRAGQRNQPQHF.

As concerns this clonotype: The junction departs from the called germline gene at one end, perhaps through a read error. The genes are TRBV6-2 or TRBV6-3 and TRBJ2-1; the match to TRBD1 covers 11 bases. The CDR3 consists of 15 residues. Germline CDR1 reads MNHEY; CDR2 reads SVGEGT. CDR3 amino acids: CASSYSGTGGNEQFF. As DNA, the CDR3 is TGTGCCAGCAGCTACTCCGGGACAGGGGGCAATGAGCAGTTCTTC.

The genes are TRBV12-3 or TRBV12-4 and TRBJ2-3, with D possibly being TRBD1 or TRBD2 (6 bases each). This CDR3 is 15 amino acids long. V was trimmed by 3 bases and J by 3 bases, leaving 13 bases between them. Written as DNA, the CDR3 is TGTGCCAGCAGTTTTACGGGGGCCCTTACAGATACGCAGTATTTT. This encodes CASSFTGALTDTQYF.

This clonotype came up a few times. The chain links TRBV20-1 to TRBJ2-5; 13 bases fit TRBD2. The germline CDR1 and CDR2 sequences are DFQATT and SNEGSKA (reference sequence). V was pared by 7 bases and J by 4 bases, with 15 bases of the junction left unmatched. The CDR3 contains 17 residues. CDR3 protein: CSVVPRTSGGPRETQYF. CDR3 in DNA: TGCAGTGTCGTACCCCGGACTAGCGGGGGCCCGAGAGAGACCCAGTACTTC.

In this sample, this clonotype turned up a few times. V usage is TRBV12-3 or TRBV12-4 and J usage is TRBJ2-7; 7 bases line up with TRBD1. With V trimmed by 1 base and J by 3 bases, 3 bases remained unmatched. The CDR3 covers 14 residues. The CDR3 sequence is CASSLGDSFYEQYF. CDR3 DNA sequence: TGTGCCAGCAGTTTAGGGGACAGTTTCTACGAGCAGTACTTC.

The chain recombines TRBV9 with TRBJ1-2; D ambiguous. The germline CDR1 and CDR2 sequences are SGDLS and YYNGEE. CDR3 size: 14 residues. V was pared by 4 bases and J by 4 bases, with 14 bases between. In DNA form, the CDR3 reads TGTGCCAGCAGCACCGGTGGGGTCCTCTATGGCTACACCTTC. The encoded protein is CASSTGGVLYGYTF.

The chain has TRBV9 and TRBJ1-2, with 7 bases that match TRBD1. The CDR3 is made up of 16 amino acids. CDR1 is SGDLS, CDR2 YYNGEE, per germline. Trimming cost V 0 bases and J 1 base; bases outside gene matches: 6. DNA for the CDR3: TGTGCCAGCAGCGTAGGCAAAGGGGACAGTAACTATGGCTACACCTTC. It encodes CASSVGKGDSNYGYTF.